This T cell receptor beta chain was identified during a study of T cells in Graves' hyperthyroidism and ophthalmopathy. Across the whole study: Blood was drawn when the patient was first diagnosed and still untreated.

General observations from the study: Most thyroid clonotypes expanded above 0.001 were also detected in blood.

What was amplified from RNA transcripts were TCR beta CDR3 regions. In the first-round RT-PCR of the TCR CDR3, the HTBI primer set was used. TCRdb itself ran the multiplex PCR reads through MiXCR, one entry per CDR3 protein. The profile covers 550,000 to 850,000 distinct CDR3 sequences, with roughly a sixth appearing a single time and approximately 16% taken by the ten largest. CDR3 length equals 16 residues. V was clipped by 6 bases and J by 1 base; unmatched bases: 10. About this clonotype itself: As yet, its antigen is unknown. A read error is possible here, since a much larger clone lies one base away. This CDR3 fails to terminate in the conserved phenylalanine or tryptophan, so it likely reflects a read error.

The chain couples TRBV12-3 or TRBV12-4 to TRBJ2-7; 9 bases agree with TRBD1. Sequenced material: blood. This clonotype originated in a woman in her forties or fifties with Graves' hyperthyroidism that later progressed to Graves' ophthalmopathy. The CDR3 sequence: CASRRTGGGYSYEQYL. For the CDR3, the DNA is TGTGCCAGCAGACGTACAGGGGGCGGTTATTCCTACGAGCAGTACCTC.